This T cell receptor (beta chain) was identified during a study of CD8 T cells in Susac syndrome. Germline CDR1 reads MNHEY; CDR2 reads SVGAGI. The V and J ends lost 2 bases and 1 base respectively, with 8 bases between them. This CDR3 region has 15 residues. Roughly 0.45 to 1 ug RNA was reverse transcribed with random hexamers. immunoSEQ multiplex PCR amplified TCR beta CDR3 across 54 Vbeta, 13 Jbeta. TCRdb passed the immunoSEQ multiplex PCR reads through MiXCR, listing each CDR3 protein once. The sample includes about 80,000 distinct CDR3 sequences, 90% to 95% seen only once; the top ten take less than 0.55%. This clonotype was counted a few times.

Material for sequencing was CD8+ T cells from PBMCs. This sequence originates from a human donor with multiple sclerosis. The chain links TRBV6-5 to TRBJ2-2, with D perhaps TRBD1 (6 bases). The CDR3 loop reads CASSYGGQNTGELFF. Here the CDR3 DNA reads TGTGCCAGCAGTTACGGGGGACAGAACACCGGGGAGCTGTTTTTT.